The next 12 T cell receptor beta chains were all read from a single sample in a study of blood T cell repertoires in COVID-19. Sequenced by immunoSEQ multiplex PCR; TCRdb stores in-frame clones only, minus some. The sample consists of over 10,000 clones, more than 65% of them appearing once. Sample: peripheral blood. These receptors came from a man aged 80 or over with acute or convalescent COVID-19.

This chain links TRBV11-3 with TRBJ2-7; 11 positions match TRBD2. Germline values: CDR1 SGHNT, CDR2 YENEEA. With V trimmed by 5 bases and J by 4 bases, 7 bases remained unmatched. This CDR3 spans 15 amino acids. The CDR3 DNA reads TGTGCCAGCAGCCCAGGGACTAGCGGAGATTACGAGCAGTACTTC. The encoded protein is CASSPGTSGDYEQYF. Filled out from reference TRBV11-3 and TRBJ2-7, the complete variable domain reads EAGVVQSPRYKIIEKKQPVAFWCNPISGHNTLYWYLQNLGQGPELLIRYENEEAVDDSQLPKDRFSAERLKGVDSTLKIQPAELGDSAVYLCASSPGTSGDYEQYFGPGTRLTVT.

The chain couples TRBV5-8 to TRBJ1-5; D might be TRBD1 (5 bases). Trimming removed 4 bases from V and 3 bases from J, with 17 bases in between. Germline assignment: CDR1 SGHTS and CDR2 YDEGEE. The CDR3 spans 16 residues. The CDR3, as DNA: TGTGCCAGCAGCCCGCGGGGGGACCCCCCCAATCAGCCCCAGCATTTT. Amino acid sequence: CASSPRGDPPNQPQHF. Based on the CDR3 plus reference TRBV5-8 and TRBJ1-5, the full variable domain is EAGVTQSPTHLIKTRGQQATLRCSPISGHTSVYWYQQALGLGLQFLLWYDEGEERNRGNFPPRFSGRQFPNYSSELNVNALELEDSALYLCASSPRGDPPNQPQHFGDGTRLSIL.

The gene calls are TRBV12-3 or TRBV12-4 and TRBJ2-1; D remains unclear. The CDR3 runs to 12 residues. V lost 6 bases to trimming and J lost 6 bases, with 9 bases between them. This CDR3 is CASRALSNEQFF. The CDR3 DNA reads TGTGCCAGCAGGGCACTAAGCAATGAGCAGTTCTTC.

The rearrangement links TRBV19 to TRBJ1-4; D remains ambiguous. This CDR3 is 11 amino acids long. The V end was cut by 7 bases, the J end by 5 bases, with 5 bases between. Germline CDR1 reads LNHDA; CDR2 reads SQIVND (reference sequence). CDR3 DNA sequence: TGTGCCAGTATCCAGAATGAAAAACTGTTTTTT. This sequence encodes CASIQNEKLFF. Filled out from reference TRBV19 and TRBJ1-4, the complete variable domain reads DGGITQSPKYLFRKEGQNVTLSCEQNLNHDAMYWYRQDPGQGLRLIYYSQIVNDFQKGDIAEGYSVSREKKESFPLTVTSAQKNPTAFYLCASIQNEKLFFGSGTQLSVL.

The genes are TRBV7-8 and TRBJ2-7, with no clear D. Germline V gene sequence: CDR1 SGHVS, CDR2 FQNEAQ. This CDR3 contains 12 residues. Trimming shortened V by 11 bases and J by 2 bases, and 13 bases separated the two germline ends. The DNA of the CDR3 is TGTGCCCCTTCCAGGTTAACCTACGAGCAGTACTTC. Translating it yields CAPSRLTYEQYF.

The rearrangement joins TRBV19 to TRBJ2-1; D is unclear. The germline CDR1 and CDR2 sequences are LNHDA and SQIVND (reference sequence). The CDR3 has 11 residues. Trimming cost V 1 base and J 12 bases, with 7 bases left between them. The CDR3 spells CASSIGLGQFF. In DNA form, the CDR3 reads TGTGCCAGTAGTATAGGTCTAGGGCAGTTCTTC. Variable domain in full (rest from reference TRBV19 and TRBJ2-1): DGGITQSPKYLFRKEGQNVTLSCEQNLNHDAMYWYRQDPGQGLRLIYYSQIVNDFQKGDIAEGYSVSREKKESFPLTVTSAQKNPTAFYLCASSIGLGQFFGPGTRLTVL.

The CDR3 DNA reads TGTGCCAGCAGCCAAGAAGGCGGGACTAGAGATAGGACCCAGTACTTC. Translated, it gives CASSQEGGTRDRTQYF. The rearrangement uses TRBV3-1 (or the pseudogene TRBV3-2) and TRBJ2-5; 8 bases map to TRBD2. There are 16 residues in the CDR3. The V gene end was trimmed by 0 bases and the J gene end by 7 bases; junction bases not matched to a gene: 10. CDR1 is LGHDT and CDR2 is YNNKEL in the germline V gene (reference sequence).

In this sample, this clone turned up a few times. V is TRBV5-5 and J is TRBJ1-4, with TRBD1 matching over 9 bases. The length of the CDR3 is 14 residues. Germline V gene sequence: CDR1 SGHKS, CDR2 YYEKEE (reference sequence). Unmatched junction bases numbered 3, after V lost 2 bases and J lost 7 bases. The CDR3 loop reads CASSLGTGSEKLFF. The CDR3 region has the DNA TGTGCCAGCAGCTTAGGGACAGGGAGTGAAAAACTGTTTTTT.

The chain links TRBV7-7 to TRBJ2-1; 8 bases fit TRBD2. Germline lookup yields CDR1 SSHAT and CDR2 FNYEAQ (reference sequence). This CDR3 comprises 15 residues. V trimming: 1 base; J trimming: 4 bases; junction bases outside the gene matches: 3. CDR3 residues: CASSLGRGDYNEQFF. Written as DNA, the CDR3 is TGTGCCAGCAGCTTAGGGCGGGGGGATTACAATGAGCAGTTCTTC.

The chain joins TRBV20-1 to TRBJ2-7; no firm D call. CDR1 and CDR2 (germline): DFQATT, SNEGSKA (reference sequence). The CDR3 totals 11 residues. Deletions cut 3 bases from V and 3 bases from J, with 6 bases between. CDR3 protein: CSARESYEQYF. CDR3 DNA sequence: TGCAGTGCTAGGGAGAGCTACGAGCAGTACTTC.

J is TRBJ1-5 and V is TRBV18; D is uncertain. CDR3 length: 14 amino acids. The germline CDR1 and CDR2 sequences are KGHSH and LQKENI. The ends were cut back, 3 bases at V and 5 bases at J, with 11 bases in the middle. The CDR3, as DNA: TGTGCCAGCTCACCGTCGGTATCCGATCAGCCCCAGCATTTT. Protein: CASSPSVSDQPQHF.

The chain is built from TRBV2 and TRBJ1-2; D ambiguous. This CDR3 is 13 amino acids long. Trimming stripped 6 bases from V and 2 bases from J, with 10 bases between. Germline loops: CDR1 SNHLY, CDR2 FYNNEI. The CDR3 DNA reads TGTGCCAGCAGCGCATACAGCAACTATGGCTACACCTTC. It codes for CASSAYSNYGYTF.